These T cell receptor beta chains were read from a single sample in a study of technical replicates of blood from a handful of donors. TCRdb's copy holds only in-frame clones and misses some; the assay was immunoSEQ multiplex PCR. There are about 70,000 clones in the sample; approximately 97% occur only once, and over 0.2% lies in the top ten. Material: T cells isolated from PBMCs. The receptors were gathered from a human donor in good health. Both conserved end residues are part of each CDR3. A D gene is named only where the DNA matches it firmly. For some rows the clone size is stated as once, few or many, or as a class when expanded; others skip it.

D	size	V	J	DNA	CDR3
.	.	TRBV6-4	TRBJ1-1	TGTGCCAGCAGTGACAAGCTGAACACTGAAGCTTTCTTT	CASSDKLNTEAFF
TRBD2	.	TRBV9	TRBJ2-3	TGTGCCAGCAGCGTAGCTTTGACTAGCGGGGGGTCTAGCACAGATACGCAGTATTTT	CASSVALTSGGSSTDTQYF
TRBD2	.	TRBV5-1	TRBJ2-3	TGCGCCAGCAGCTTTCAAGCGGGAACAGATACGCAGTATTTT	CASSFQAGTDTQYF
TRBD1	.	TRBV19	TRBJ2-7	TGTGCCAGTAGTGTAGGGGGCAATTCCTACGAGCAGTACTTC	CASSVGGNSYEQYF
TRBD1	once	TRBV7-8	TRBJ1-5	TGTGCCAGCAGCCCAGGGGGCGCGGGGCAGCCCCAGCATTTT	CASSPGGAGQPQHF
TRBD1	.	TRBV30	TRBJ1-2	TGTGCCTGGAGAAATTCCGGGACAGTAGGTAATGTCTACACCTTC	CAWRNSGTVGNVYTF
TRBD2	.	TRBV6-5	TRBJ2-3	TGTGCCAGCAGTTACTCGCCTAGCGGAAGCACAGATACGCAGTATTTT	CASSYSPSGSTDTQYF
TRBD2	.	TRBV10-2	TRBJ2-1	TGCGCCAGCAGTATAAGGCTAGCGGGTGAGCAGTTCTTC	CASSIRLAGEQFF
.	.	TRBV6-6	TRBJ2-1	TGTGCCAGCAGGCGGGACAGTTGGGTCCATGAGCAGTTCTTC	CASRRDSWVHEQFF
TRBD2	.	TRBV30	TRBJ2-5	TGTGCCTGGACGGCGGCGGGAGGGGTTCTGGAGACCCAGTACTTC	CAWTAAGGVLETQYF
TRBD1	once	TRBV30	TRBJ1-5	TGTGCCTGGAGTCGGGGACAGGGACTCTATAGCAATCAGCCCCAGCATTTT	CAWSRGQGLYSNQPQHF
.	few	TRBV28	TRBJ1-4	TGTGCCAGCGGGTGGAACTACAAACTGTTTTTT	CASGWNYKLFF
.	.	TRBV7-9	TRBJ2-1	TGTGCCAGCAGCCCCTCAGGTTCCTACAATGAGCAGTTCTTC	CASSPSGSYNEQFF
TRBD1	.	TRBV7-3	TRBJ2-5	TGTGCCAGCAGCTTAGGACAGGGCTATCTCCAAGAGACCCAGTACTTC	CASSLGQGYLQETQYF
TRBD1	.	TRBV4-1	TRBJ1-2	TGCGCCAGCAGCCCGAGCAGGGGGCTCTATGGCTACACCTTC	CASSPSRGLYGYTF
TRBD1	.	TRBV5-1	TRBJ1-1	TGCGCCAGCAGCCCCGGGACAGACACTGAAGCTTTCTTT	CASSPGTDTEAFF
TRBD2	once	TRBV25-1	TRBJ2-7	TGTGCCAGCAGTGTACTAGCGGGAGGCCCCCACGAGCAGTACTTC	CASSVLAGGPHEQYF
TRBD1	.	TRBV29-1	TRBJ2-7	TGCAGCGTAGGTAAGACAGGGGAGTTCGGCGAGCAGTACTTC	CSVGKTGEFGEQYF
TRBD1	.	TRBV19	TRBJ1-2	TGTGCCAGTAGTAACCGACAGGGCAGCCGTCGGTTC	CASSNRQGSRRF
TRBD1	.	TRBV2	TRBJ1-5	TGTGCCAGCACCGAGGGACAGGGGGGTCAGCCCCAGCATTTT	CASTEGQGGQPQHF
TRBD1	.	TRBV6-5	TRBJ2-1	TGTGCCAGCACCCAACGACAGGGAGAGCAGTTCTTC	CASTQRQGEQFF
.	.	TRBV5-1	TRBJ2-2	TGCGCCAGCAGCTCCATGTGGGGGGTGAGCACCGGGGAGCTGTTTTTT	CASSSMWGVSTGELFF
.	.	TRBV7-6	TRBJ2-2	TGTGCCAGCAGCTCCTCAGGGTACACCGGGGAGCTGTTTTTT	CASSSSGYTGELFF
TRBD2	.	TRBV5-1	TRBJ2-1	TGCGCCAGCAGCATTAGCGGGGAACACTCCTACAATGAGCAGTTCTTC	CASSISGEHSYNEQFF
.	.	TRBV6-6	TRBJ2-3	TGTGCCAGCAGTCCCAACATTGGGCGGGGAAAAGATACGCAGTATTTT	CASSPNIGRGKDTQYF
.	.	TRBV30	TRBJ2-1	TGTGCCTGGAGTCTTGGGACTGGTTGGAATGAGCAGTTCTTC	CAWSLGTGWNEQFF
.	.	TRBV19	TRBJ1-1	TGTGCCAGTAGTATAGGGCGGGCTCCGAACACTGAAGCTTTCTTT	CASSIGRAPNTEAFF
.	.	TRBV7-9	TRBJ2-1	TGTGCCAGCAGAACCGTTTTAGGACTAACATACAATGAGCAGTTCTTC	CASRTVLGLTYNEQFF
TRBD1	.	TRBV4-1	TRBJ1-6	TGCGCCAGCAGCCAAGATCGGCAGGGGGCAGGATCACCCCTCCACTTT	CASSQDRQGAGSPLHF
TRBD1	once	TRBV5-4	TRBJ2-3	TGTGCCAGCAGCTTGGGAGGGACAGGGAGAACAGATACGCAGTATTTT	CASSLGGTGRTDTQYF
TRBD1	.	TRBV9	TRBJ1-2	TGTGCCAGCAGCGTAGAGGGACAGGGCTATGGCTACACCTTC	CASSVEGQGYGYTF
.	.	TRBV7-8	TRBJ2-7	TGTGCCAGCAGCCAACCACAATCCGAGCAGTACTTC	CASSQPQSEQYF
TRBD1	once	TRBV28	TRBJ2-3	TGTGCTGCCAGGGACAGCAGCACAGATACGCAGTATTTT	CAARDSSTDTQYF
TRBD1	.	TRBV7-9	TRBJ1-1	TGTGCCAGCAGCTCCCGCGGACAGGGTAATCCTGAAGCTTTCTTT	CASSSRGQGNPEAFF
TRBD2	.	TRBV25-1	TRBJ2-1	TGTGCCAGCAGTGAGGGACTAGCGTCGAATGAGCAGTTCTTC	CASSEGLASNEQFF
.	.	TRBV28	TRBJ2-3	TGTGCCAGCAGAGACCAGGGACAACCGAGCACAGATACGCAGTATTTT	CASRDQGQPSTDTQYF
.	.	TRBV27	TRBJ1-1	TGTGCCAGCAGTTCCGGGTTAAGGGAGTGGAACACTGAAGCTTTCTTT	CASSSGLREWNTEAFF
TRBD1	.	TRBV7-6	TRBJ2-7	TGTGCCAGCAGCTTAGACTGGGGGGACAGGGGGCTCTACGAGCAGTACTTC	CASSLDWGDRGLYEQYF
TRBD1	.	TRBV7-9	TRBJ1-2	TGTGCCAGCAGCCCGGACACCAATCAGCTTAGGGGGCATGGCTACACCTTC	CASSPDTNQLRGHGYTF
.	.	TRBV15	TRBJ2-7	TGTGCCACCAGCAGAGATCGACGGGGCGAGCAGTACTTC	CATSRDRRGEQYF
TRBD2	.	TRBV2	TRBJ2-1	TGTGCCAGCTCTAACAGGCCCAGACTAGCGGGAAAGGGACGCAATGAGCAGTTCTTC	CASSNRPRLAGKGRNEQFF
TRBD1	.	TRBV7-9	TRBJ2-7	TGTGCCAGCAGCCCCAGGGGGCGAAGCTCCTACGAGCAGTACTTC	CASSPRGRSSYEQYF
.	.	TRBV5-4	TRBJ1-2	TGTGCCAGCACCGCTAGAGGACACGGGAGTGTGTATGGCTACACCTTC	CASTARGHGSVYGYTF
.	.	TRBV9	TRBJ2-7	TGTGCCAGCAGCGTAGGGTCCTCAAGCGCAGCCATAACCTACGAGCAGTACTTC	CASSVGSSSAAITYEQYF
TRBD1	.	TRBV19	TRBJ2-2	TGTGCCAGTAGTATTGGGCGAGGGGGCTTGAACACCGGGGAGCTGTTTTTT	CASSIGRGGLNTGELFF
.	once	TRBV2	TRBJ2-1	TGTGCCAGCAAGACGGGGAGCTCCTACAATGAGCAGTTCTTC	CASKTGSSYNEQFF
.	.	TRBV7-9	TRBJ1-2	TGTGCCAGCAACCCGAAAGCAGGAGGTACCTATGGCTACACCTTC	CASNPKAGGTYGYTF
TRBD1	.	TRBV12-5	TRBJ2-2	TGTGCTAGTGGTTTGGTCCGGACAGGGGGCGACACCGGGGAGCTGTTTTTT	CASGLVRTGGDTGELFF
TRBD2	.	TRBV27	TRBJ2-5	TGTGCCAGCAGGCCGGGACTAGCGGGACTTAAAGAGACCCAGTACTTC	CASRPGLAGLKETQYF